This T cell receptor (beta chain) is drawn from a study of cytomegalovirus exposure and HLA in healthy donors. In germline, CDR1 is SGHDT, CDR2 YYEEEE. The CDR3 contains 16 residues. The V end lost 2 bases, the J end lost 2 bases, and 15 bases lay between the germline ends. Both 60 Vbeta primers and 13 Jbeta primers went into the PCR. Original analysis: Some 11 million of the roughly 80 million unique TCR beta chains counted in a later analysis were shared. Profiling relied on immunoSEQ multiplex PCR, and the TCRdb table lists in-frame clones only, not all of them. The D gene and trimming were derived from the DNA, and the V and J assignments and clone size from that table. The sample has about 180,000 clones; about 82% are singletons. Those who donated were healthy bone marrow donors. Comments on this clone: The target antigen is unknown.

Overall study findings and caveats: Highest at DRB1 and lowest at HLA-C, TCR association rates differed among HLA loci in a later analysis.

The sequenced material came from PBMCs. This clonotype was sampled from a woman in her 30s in good health and CMV-seronegative. This chain joins TRBV5-6 and TRBJ2-3, with D hard to call. CDR3 residues: CASSFPLTVSTDTQYF. CDR3 nucleotides: TGTGCCAGCAGCTTTCCCCTAACAGTATCCACAGATACGCAGTATTTT.